This note documents a single T cell receptor beta chain sequence. Looked up from germline, CDR1 is SGHKS and CDR2 is YYEKEE (reference sequence). V shed 4 bases and J 12 bases; nucleotides not matched to a gene: 13. This CDR3 region has 15 residues. This record belongs to a study of blood T cell repertoires in COVID-19. Study-level information: The origin of the acute and convalescent COVID-19 samples was the United States, Italy and Spain. T cells, B-cell-depleted T cells, or PBMCs supplied cDNA or gDNA.

Methods used by the authors: Estimation of nucleated cell counts relied on the amplification of reference gene primers. TCRdb's table, derived via immunoSEQ multiplex PCR, lists solely in-frame clones and lacks some. V and J calls and clone size are copied from that table; D and trimming were computed from the DNA. The table has under 150,000 clones, approximately 87% seen once. Those who participated ranged in age from roughly 18 to 89 years and resided in some 24 US areas. The TCR originated in a man aged 45-65 years in a cohort exposed to, infected with or recovered from COVID-19 (not recorded which). The sequenced sample consisted of PBMCs or T cells enriched from blood (not recorded which). This chain joins TRBV5-5 and TRBJ1-6; 7 bases are a match to TRBD1. CDR3 DNA sequence: TGTGCCAGCAGCGCGTTACAGGGGATCGGGCTACCCCTCCACTTT. It translates to CASSALQGIGLPLHF.